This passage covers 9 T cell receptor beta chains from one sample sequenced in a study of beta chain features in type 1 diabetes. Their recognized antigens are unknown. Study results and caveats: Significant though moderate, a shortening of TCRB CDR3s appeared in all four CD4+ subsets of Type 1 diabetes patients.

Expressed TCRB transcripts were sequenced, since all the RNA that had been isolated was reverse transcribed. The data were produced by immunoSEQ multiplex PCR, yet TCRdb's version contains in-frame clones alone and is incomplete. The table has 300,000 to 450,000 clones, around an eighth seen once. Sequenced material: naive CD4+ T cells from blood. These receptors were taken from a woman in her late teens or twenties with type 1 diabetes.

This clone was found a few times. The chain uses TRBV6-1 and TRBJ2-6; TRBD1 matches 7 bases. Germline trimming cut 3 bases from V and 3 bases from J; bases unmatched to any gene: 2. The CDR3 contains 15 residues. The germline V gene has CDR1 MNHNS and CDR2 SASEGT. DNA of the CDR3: TGTGCCAGCAGTGAGAGGGGGCATGGGGCCAACGTCCTGACTTTC. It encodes CASSERGHGANVLTF.

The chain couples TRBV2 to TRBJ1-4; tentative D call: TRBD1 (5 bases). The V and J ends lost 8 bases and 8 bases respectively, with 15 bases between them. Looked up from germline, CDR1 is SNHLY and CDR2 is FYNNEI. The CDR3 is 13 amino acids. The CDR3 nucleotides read TGTGCCAGCTGCCGACAGTTGGAGGAAAAACTGTTTTTT. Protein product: CASCRQLEEKLFF.

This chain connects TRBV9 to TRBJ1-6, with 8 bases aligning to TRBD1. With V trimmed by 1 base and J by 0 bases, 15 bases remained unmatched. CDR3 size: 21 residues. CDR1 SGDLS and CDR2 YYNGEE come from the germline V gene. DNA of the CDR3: TGTGCCAGCAGCGTATCCTCGACAGGGGTTTATTCGGGCTCCTATAATTCACCCCTCCACTTT. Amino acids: CASSVSSTGVYSGSYNSPLHF.

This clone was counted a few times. Written as DNA, the CDR3 is TGTGCCAGCAGCTTGGCCGTTAGGGGAAATGAGCAGTTCTTC. It specifies CASSLAVRGNEQFF. The chain combines TRBV5-4 with TRBJ2-1; D perhaps matches TRBD1 (5 bases). Between the trimmed V and J ends, which lost 0 bases and 7 bases, there was a span of 11 bases. The CDR3 consists of 14 residues. The germline V gene has CDR1 SGHNT and CDR2 YYREEE (reference sequence).

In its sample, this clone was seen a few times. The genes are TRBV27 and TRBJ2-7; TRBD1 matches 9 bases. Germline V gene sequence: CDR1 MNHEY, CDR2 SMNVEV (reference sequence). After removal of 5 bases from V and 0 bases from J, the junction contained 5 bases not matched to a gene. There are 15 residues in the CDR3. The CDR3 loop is CASSTQTGGSYEQYF. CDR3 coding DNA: TGTGCCAGCAGTACCCAGACAGGGGGCTCCTACGAGCAGTACTTC.

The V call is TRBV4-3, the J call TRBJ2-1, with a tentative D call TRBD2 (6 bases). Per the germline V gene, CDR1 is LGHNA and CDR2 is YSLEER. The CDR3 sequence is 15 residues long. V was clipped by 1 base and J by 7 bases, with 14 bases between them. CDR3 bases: TGCGCCAGCAGCCAAGGACCGTCCGGGAGAAATGAGCAGTTCTTC. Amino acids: CASSQGPSGRNEQFF.

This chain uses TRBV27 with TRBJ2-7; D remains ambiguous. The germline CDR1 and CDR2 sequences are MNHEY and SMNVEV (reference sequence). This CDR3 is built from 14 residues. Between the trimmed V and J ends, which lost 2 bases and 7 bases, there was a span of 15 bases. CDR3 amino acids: CASSLIRQVEEQYF. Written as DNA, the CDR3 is TGTGCCAGCAGTTTAATTCGGCAGGTCGAGGAGCAGTACTTC.

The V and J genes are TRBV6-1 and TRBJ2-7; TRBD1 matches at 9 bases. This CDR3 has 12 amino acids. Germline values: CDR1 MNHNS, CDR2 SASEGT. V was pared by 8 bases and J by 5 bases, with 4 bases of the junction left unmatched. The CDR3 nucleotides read TGTGCCAGCCGGGACAGGGTTGACGAGCAGTACTTC. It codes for CASRDRVDEQYF.

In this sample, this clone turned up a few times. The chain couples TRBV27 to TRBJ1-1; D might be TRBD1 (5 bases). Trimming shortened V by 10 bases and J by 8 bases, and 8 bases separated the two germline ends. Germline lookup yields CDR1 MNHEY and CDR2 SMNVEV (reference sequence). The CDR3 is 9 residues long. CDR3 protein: CATHREAFF. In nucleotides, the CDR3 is TGTGCCACTCACAGGGAAGCTTTCTTT.